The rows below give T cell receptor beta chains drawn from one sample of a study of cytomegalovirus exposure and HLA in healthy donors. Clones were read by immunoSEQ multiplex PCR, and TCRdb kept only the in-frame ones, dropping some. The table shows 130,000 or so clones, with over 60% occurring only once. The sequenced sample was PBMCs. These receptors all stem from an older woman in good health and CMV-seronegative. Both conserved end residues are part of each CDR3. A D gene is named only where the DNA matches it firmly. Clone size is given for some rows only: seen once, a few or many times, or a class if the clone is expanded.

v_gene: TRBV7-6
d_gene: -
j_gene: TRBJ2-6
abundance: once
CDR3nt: TGTGCCAGCAGCTCCCTATCTGGGGCCAACGTCCTGACTTTC
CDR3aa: CASSSLSGANVLTF

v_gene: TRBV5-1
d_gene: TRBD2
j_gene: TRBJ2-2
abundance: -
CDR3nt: TGCGCCAGCAGCTTCACTAGCGGGGGAAACACCGGGGAGCTGTTTTTT
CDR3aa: CASSFTSGGNTGELFF

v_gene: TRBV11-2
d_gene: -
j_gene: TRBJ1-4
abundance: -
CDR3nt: TGTGCCAGCAGCTCCCCGAGGTCAACTAATGAAAAACTGTTTTTT
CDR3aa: CASSSPRSTNEKLFF

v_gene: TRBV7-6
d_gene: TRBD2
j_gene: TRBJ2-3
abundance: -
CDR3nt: TGTGCCAGCAGCTCATACACGGGAGGCGCAGATACGCAGTATTTT
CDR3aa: CASSSYTGGADTQYF

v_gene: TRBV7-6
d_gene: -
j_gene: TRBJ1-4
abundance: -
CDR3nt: TGTGCCAGCAGCGCGGGACCTCGTAATGAAAAACTGTTTTTT
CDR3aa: CASSAGPRNEKLFF

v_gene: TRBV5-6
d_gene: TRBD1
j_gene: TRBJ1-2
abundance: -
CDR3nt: TGTGCCAGCAGCCATCAGGACAGGGTCACCTATGGCTACACCTTC
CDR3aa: CASSHQDRVTYGYTF

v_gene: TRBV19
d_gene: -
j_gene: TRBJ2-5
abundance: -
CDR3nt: TGTGCCAGTAGTAACAGACAAGAGACCCAGTACTTC
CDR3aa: CASSNRQETQYF

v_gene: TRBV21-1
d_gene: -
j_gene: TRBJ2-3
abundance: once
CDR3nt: TGTGCCAGCAGCAAAGAATCGCTAGCGGGGGGCTACAGCACAGATACGCAGTATTTT
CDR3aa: CASSKESLAGGYSTDTQYF

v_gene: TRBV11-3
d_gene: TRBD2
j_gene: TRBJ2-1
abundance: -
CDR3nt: TGTGCCAGCAGCTTAGGGCCGGGGGGTGGCAATGAGCAGTTCTTC
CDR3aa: CASSLGPGGGNEQFF

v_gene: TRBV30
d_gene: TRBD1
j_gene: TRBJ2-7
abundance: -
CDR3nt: TGTGCCTGGAACAGGGGGGCCTACGAGCAGTACTTC
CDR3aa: CAWNRGAYEQYF

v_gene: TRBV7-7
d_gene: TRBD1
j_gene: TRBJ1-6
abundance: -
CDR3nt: TGTGCTAGCAGCTTAGCGAGGGACAGGAATAATTCACCCCTCCACTTT
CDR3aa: CASSLARDRNNSPLHF

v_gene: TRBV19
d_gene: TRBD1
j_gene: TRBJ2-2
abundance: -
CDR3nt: TGTGCCAGCCAGAAGGGGGCGGCGAACACCGGGGAGCTGTTTTTT
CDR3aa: CASQKGAANTGELFF

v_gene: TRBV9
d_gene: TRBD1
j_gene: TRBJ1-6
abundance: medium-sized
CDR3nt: TGTGCCAGCAGCGCAAAAGCCCCGGGACAGGGAAATTCACCCCTCCACTTT
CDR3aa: CASSAKAPGQGNSPLHF

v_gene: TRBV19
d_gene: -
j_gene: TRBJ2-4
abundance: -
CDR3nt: TGTGCCAGTATCTATAGAGCAGGGGACCGAAGGGCCAAAAACATTCAGTACTTC
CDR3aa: CASIYRAGDRRAKNIQYF

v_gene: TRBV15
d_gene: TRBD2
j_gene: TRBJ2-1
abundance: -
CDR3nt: TGTGCCACCAGCAAGAGCGGGAGCTACAATGAGCAGTTCTTC
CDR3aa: CATSKSGSYNEQFF

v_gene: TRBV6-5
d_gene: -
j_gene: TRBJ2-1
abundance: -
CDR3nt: TGTGCCAGCAGTTCTCTCCCTACAGACTACAATGAGCAGTTCTTC
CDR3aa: CASSSLPTDYNEQFF

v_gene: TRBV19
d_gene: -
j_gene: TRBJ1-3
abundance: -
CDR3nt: TGTGCCAGTAATTCCGGGACATTCGGAAACACCATATATTTT
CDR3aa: CASNSGTFGNTIYF

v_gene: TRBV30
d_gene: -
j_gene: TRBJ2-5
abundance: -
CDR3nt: TGTGCCTGGAGGCCCTGGTACAGCAGCGGGCAAGAGACCCAGTACTTC
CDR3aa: CAWRPWYSSGQETQYF

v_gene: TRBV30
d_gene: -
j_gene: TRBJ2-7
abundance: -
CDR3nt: TGTGCCTGGAGTGTAGCTAGCCGTTCCGAGCAGTACTTC
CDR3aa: CAWSVASRSEQYF

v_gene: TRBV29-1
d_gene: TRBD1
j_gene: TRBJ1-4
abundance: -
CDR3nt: TGCAGCGTTGGCTGGACAGGGATTAATGAAAAACTGTTTTTT
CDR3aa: CSVGWTGINEKLFF

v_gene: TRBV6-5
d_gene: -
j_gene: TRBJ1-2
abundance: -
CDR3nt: TGTGCCAGCAGGAGGGGGAGCGGTGGCTACACCTTC
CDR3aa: CASRRGSGGYTF

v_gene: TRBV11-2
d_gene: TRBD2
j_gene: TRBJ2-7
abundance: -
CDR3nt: TGTGCCAGCAGAAGACACCCTGGACTAGCGGGGCGCTACGAGCAGTACTTC
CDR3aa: CASRRHPGLAGRYEQYF